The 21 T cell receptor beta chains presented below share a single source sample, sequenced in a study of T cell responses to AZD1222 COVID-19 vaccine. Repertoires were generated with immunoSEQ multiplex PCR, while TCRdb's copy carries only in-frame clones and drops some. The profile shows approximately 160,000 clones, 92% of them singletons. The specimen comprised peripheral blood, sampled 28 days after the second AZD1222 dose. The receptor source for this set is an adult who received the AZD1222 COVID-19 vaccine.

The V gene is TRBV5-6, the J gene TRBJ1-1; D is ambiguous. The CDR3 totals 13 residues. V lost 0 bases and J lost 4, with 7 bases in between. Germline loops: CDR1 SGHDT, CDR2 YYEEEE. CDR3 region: CASSLDSFTEAFF. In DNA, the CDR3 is TGTGCCAGCAGCTTGGACAGTTTCACTGAAGCTTTCTTT.

The CDR3 DNA reads as TGCGCCAGCAGCCAAGATAAGTGGGACAGTGACACCGGGGAGCTGTTTTTT. This sequence encodes CASSQDKWDSDTGELFF. The rearrangement uses TRBV4-1 and TRBJ2-2; 7 bases agree with TRBD1. The V gene's germline CDR1 is MGHRA and CDR2 YSYEKL. There are 17 residues in the CDR3. V lost 0 bases, J lost 3 bases, and 7 bases stayed unmatched.

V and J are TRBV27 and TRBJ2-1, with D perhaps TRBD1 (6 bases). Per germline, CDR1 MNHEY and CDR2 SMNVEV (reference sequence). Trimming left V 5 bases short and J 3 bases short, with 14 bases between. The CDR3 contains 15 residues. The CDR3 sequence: CASSAGTPFYNEQFF. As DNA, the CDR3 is TGTGCCAGCAGTGCAGGGACACCGTTCTACAATGAGCAGTTCTTC.

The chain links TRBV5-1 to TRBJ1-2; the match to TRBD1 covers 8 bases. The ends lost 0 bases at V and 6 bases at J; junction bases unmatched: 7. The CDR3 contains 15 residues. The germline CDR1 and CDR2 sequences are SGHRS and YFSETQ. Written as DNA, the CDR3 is TGCGCCAGCAGCTTGGGCCCTGGACAGGGAGATGGCTACACCTTC. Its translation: CASSLGPGQGDGYTF.

The CDR3 region has the DNA TGTGCCAGCAGCCAAGATAGCCGGGGAGAACGGGGCTACACCTTC. It translates to CASSQDSRGERGYTF. This chain connects TRBV4-2 to TRBJ1-2; D remains ambiguous. Germline V lookup: CDR1 LGHNA, CDR2 YNFKEQ. The CDR3 spans 15 residues. V lost 0 bases to trimming and J lost 8 bases, with 16 bases between them.

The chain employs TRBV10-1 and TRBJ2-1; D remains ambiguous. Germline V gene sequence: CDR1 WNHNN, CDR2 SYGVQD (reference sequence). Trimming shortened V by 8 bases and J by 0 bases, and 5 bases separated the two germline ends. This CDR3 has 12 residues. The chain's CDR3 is CASSDSYNEQFF. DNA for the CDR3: TGCGCCAGCTCCGACTCCTACAATGAGCAGTTCTTC.

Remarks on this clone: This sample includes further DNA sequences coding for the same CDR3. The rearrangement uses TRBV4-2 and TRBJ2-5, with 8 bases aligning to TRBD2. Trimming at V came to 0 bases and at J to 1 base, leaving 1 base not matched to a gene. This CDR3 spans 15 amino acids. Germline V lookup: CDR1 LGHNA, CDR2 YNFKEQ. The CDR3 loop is CASSQDRGGQETQYF. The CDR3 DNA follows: TGTGCCAGCAGCCAAGATCGGGGGGGCCAAGAGACCCAGTACTTC.

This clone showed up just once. The CDR3 DNA follows: TGTGCCAGCAGTGAAGCGTGGACGAACACTGAAGCTTTCTTT. The encoded protein is CASSEAWTNTEAFF. The rearrangement links TRBV2 to TRBJ1-1; D is uncertain. This CDR3 contains 14 residues. Germline CDR1 SNHLY, CDR2 FYNNEI. V lost 0 bases to trimming and J lost 1 base, with 6 bases between them.

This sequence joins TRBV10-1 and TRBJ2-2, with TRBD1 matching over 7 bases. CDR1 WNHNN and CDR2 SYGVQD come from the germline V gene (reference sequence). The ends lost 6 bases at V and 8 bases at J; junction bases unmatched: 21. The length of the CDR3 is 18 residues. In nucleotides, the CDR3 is TGCGCCAGCAGAAGTTTCCAGGGGGATTCCATCAAAAGGGGGGAGCTGTTTTTT. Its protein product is CASRSFQGDSIKRGELFF.

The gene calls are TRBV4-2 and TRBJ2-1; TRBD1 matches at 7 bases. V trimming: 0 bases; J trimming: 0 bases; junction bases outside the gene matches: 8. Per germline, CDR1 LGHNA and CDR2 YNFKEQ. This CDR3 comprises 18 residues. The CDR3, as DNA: TGTGCCAGCAGCCAAGATCCATCAAGGGGGCTCTCCTACAATGAGCAGTTCTTC. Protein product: CASSQDPSRGLSYNEQFF.

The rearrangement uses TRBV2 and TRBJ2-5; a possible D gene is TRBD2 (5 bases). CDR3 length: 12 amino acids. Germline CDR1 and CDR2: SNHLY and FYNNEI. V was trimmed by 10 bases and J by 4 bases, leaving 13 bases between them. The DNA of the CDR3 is TGTGCCATCAAGAGAGAGGGAGAGACCCAGTACTTC. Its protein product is CAIKREGETQYF.

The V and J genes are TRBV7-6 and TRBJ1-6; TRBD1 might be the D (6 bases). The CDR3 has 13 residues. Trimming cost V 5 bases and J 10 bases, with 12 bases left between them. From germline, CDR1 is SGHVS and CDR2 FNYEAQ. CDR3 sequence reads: CASSVQGGSPLHF. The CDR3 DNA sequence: TGTGCCAGCAGCGTACAGGGAGGCTCACCCCTCCACTTT.

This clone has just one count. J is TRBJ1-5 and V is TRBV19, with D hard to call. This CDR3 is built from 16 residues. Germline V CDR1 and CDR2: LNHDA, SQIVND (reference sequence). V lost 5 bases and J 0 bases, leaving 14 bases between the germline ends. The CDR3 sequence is CASSPRDTYSNQPQHF. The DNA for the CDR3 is TGTGCCAGTAGTCCAAGGGATACCTATAGCAATCAGCCCCAGCATTTT.

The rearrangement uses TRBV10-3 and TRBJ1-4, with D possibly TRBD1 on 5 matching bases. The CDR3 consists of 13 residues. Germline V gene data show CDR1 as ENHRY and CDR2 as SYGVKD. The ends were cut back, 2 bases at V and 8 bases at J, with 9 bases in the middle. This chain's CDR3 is CAISERQGEKLFF. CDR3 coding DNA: TGTGCCATCAGTGAGAGGCAGGGAGAAAAACTGTTTTTT.

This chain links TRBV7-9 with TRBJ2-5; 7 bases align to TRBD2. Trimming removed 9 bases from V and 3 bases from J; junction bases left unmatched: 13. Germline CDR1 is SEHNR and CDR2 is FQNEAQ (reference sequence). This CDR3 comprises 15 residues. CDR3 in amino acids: CASTRGDYFEETQYF. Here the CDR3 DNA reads TGTGCCAGTACGCGTGGGGACTACTTTGAAGAGACCCAGTACTTC.

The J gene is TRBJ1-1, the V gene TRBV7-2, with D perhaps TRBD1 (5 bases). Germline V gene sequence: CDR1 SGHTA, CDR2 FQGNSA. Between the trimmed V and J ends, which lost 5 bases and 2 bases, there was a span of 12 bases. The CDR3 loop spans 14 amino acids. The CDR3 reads CASSPQGSNTEAFF. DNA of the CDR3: TGTGCCAGCAGCCCTCAGGGATCAAACACTGAAGCTTTCTTT.

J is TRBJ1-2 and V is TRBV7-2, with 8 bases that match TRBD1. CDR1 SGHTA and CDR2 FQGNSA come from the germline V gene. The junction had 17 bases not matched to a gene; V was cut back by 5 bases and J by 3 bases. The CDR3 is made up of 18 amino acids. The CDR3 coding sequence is TGTGCCAGCAGCCCCCGACAGGGGTGGGGTGGGGAGTACTATGGCTACACCTTC. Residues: CASSPRQGWGGEYYGYTF.

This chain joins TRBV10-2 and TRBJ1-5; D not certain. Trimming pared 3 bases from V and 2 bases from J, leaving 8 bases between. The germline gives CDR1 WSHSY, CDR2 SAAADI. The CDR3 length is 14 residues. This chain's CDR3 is CASSDVEGNQPQHF. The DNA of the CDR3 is TGCGCCAGCAGTGATGTAGAGGGCAATCAGCCCCAGCATTTT.

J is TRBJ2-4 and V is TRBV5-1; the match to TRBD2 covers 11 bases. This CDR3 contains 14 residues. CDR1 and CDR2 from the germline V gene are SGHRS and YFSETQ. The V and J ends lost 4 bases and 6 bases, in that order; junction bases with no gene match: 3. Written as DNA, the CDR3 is TGCGCCAGCAGCACCGGGACTAGCGGAAACATTCAGTACTTC. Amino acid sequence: CASSTGTSGNIQYF. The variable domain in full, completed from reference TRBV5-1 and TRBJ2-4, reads KAGVTQTPRYLIKTRGQQVTLSCSPISGHRSVSWYQQTPGQGLQFLFEYFSETQRNKGNFPGRFSGRQFSNSRSEMNVSTLELGDSALYLCASSTGTSGNIQYFGAGTRLSVL.

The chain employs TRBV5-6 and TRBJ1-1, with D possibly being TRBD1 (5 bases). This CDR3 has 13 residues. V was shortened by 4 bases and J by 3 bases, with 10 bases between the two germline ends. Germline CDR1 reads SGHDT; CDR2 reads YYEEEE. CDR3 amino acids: CASSPLGDTEAFF. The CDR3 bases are TGTGCCAGCAGCCCCCTGGGGGACACTGAAGCTTTCTTT.

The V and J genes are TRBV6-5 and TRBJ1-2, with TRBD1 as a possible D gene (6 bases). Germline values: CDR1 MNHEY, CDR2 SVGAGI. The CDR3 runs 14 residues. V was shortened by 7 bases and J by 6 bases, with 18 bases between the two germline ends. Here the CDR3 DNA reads TGTGCCAGCACACCACAGGGTTCTTTTAATGGCTACACCTTC. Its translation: CASTPQGSFNGYTF.